Below, 21 T cell receptor beta chains from the same sample are listed, as sequenced in a study of neurological immune-mediated disorders. TCRdb recomputed calls from the 5' RACE reads with MiXCR, one row per CDR3 protein. The data show about 66,000 distinct CDR3 sequences, with about 4% seen just once and 1.3% held by the top ten. The specimen sequenced was PBMCs. The receptors derive from a man between 25 and 39 years old with multiple sclerosis.

The sample holds many counts of this clonotype. This sequence joins TRBV29-1 and TRBJ2-5; 8 nucleotides line up with TRBD2. The CDR3 has 15 residues. CDR1 and CDR2 (germline): SQVTM, ANQGSEA. V lost 6 bases to trimming and J lost 2 bases; unmatched junction nucleotides: 11. The CDR3 DNA is TGCAGCGTCGAAAGAGCGGGGGCCGGACAAGAGACCCAGTACTTC. This translates into CSVERAGAGQETQYF.

This clonotype occurred many times. This rearrangement joins TRBV7-2 to TRBJ2-2; TRBD2 aligns across 8 bases. The V gene's germline CDR1 is SGHTA and CDR2 FQGNSA. This CDR3 comprises 15 residues. Trimming cost V 7 bases and J 2 bases; bases outside gene matches: 6. The CDR3: CASTEGLVNTGELFF. The CDR3 DNA reads as TGTGCCAGCACCGAGGGACTAGTTAACACCGGGGAGCTGTTTTTT.

This clonotype was observed at least ten times. V is TRBV5-6 and J is TRBJ1-1, with 9 bases aligning to TRBD1. V shed 4 bases, J shed 3 bases, and the junction held 4 bases outside the gene matches. The germline V gene encodes CDR1 SGHDT and CDR2 YYEEEE. The CDR3 is 14 amino acids. CDR3 amino acids: CASSGQGRDTEAFF. As DNA, the CDR3 is TGTGCCAGCAGCGGACAGGGGCGGGACACTGAAGCTTTCTTT.

Ten or more counts support this clonotype. The rearrangement links TRBV29-1 to TRBJ2-3, with D hard to call. V was pared by 0 bases and J by 2 bases, with 9 bases between. The germline CDR1 and CDR2 sequences are SQVTM and ANQGSEA. The CDR3 is 14 amino acids. The CDR3 sequence: CSVEDLGNTDTQYF. CDR3 bases: TGCAGCGTTGAAGACCTAGGGAACACAGATACGCAGTATTTT.

This clonotype was seen ten or more times. J is TRBJ2-4 and V is TRBV24-1; 12 positions agree with TRBD1. Germline values: CDR1 KGHDR, CDR2 SFDVKD. The CDR3 loop spans 18 amino acids. V shed 4 bases and J 0 bases; nucleotides not matched to a gene: 6. CDR3 bases: TGTGCCACCAGTGACCCGGGACAGGGGGCAATAGCCAAAAACATTCAGTACTTC. Protein product: CATSDPGQGAIAKNIQYF.

To note about this clonotype: At one end, the junction sequence differs from germline, possibly due to a read error. This sequence joins TRBV5-1 and TRBJ1-6; D might be TRBD1 (5 bases). Germline CDR1 reads SGHRS; CDR2 reads YFSETQ. CDR3 size: 14 residues. The CDR3 nucleotides read TGCGCCAGCTCCTCCGGGACGGGAGATTCACCCCTCAACTTT. Translating gives CASSSGTGDSPLNF.

This clonotype was recorded many times. This chain links TRBV5-1 with TRBJ2-7, with D perhaps TRBD2 (7 bases). V lost 0 bases, J lost 1 base, and 14 bases lay in between. Germline loops: CDR1 SGHRS, CDR2 YFSETQ. CDR3 length: 16 amino acids. The CDR3 DNA reads as TGCGCCAGCAGCTTGGTGGGGGGGGCGAATTCCTACGAGCAGTACTTC. Protein product: CASSLVGGANSYEQYF. The full variable domain, with the rest looked up from reference TRBV5-1 and TRBJ2-7, is KAGVTQTPRYLIKTRGQQVTLSCSPISGHRSVSWYQQTPGQGLQFLFEYFSETQRNKGNFPGRFSGRQFSNSRSEMNVSTLELGDSALYLCASSLVGGANSYEQYFGPGTRLTVT.

This clonotype came up many times. The chain is built from TRBV12-3 or TRBV12-4 and TRBJ2-1; 10 bases match TRBD2. This CDR3 spans 15 amino acids. After removal of 5 bases from V and 2 bases from J, the junction contained 3 bases not matched to a gene. The DNA for the CDR3 is TGTGCCAGCAGTCGGACTAGCGGCACCTACAATGAGCAGTTCTTC. Residues: CASSRTSGTYNEQFF.

The sample holds many counts of this clonotype. The CDR3 DNA reads TGCAGTGCTGGAGCGGGGGTGGGGACAGATACGCAGTATTTT. Protein sequence: CSAGAGVGTDTQYF. The rearrangement joins TRBV20-1 to TRBJ2-3, with 8 bases lining up with TRBD2. The CDR3 is 14 residues long. The V and J ends lost 5 bases and 3 bases, in that order; junction bases with no gene match: 7. Germline-derived CDR1 and CDR2 are DFQATT and SNEGSKA (reference sequence).

This clonotype came up a few times. The V call is TRBV7-2, the J call TRBJ2-7; the D gene is possibly TRBD1 (5 bases). Trimming took off 5 bases at V and 6 bases at J, with 11 bases between the two ends. The CDR3 length is 12 residues. CDR1 is SGHTA, CDR2 FQGNSA, per germline. The CDR3 region is CASSAGLGEQYF. CDR3 DNA sequence: TGTGCCAGCAGCGCAGGGTTGGGCGAGCAGTACTTC.

This clonotype was seen a handful of times. The CDR3 region has the DNA TGTGCCAGCAGTGAAGCTTGGACATCAGATACGCAGTATTTT. It translates to CASSEAWTSDTQYF. This chain connects TRBV6-1 to TRBJ2-3; a weak D match, TRBD1 (5 bases). The ends were cut back, 0 bases at V and 4 bases at J, with 8 bases in the middle. This CDR3 has 14 residues. Germline CDR1 is MNHNS and CDR2 is SASEGT.

In its sample, this clonotype was seen many times. The J gene is TRBJ2-7, the V gene TRBV4-1; 7 positions agree with TRBD1. V dropped 1 base and J dropped 3; count of bases not matched to a gene: 6. Germline V gene lookup returns CDR1 MGHRA and CDR2 YSYEKL. There are 15 residues in the CDR3. Written as DNA, the CDR3 is TGCGCCAGCAGCCAAGCCCCAGGACAGGTCTACGAGCAGTACTTC. Amino acid sequence: CASSQAPGQVYEQYF.

At least ten counts were recorded for this clonotype. The chain employs TRBV27 and TRBJ2-7; TRBD2 matches 10 bases. CDR1 is MNHEY, CDR2 SMNVEV, per germline (reference sequence). J gave up 4 bases and V 6 bases, and 9 bases lay outside the gene matches. The length of the CDR3 is 15 residues. The CDR3 DNA is TGTGCCAGCAGACGAACCGGGACTAGCGAGTACGAGCAGTACTTC. Protein product: CASRRTGTSEYEQYF.

This clonotype was picked up many times. The chain couples TRBV5-1 to TRBJ1-2, with D possibly matching TRBD1 (6 bases). Per the germline V gene, CDR1 is SGHRS and CDR2 is YFSETQ. Trimming cost V 1 base and J 0 bases, with 7 bases left between them. The CDR3 length is 14 residues. CDR3 amino acids: CASSLTGPNYGYTF. The CDR3 DNA reads as TGCGCCAGCAGCTTGACAGGGCCTAACTATGGCTACACCTTC. Together with reference TRBV5-1 and TRBJ1-2, the CDR3 gives the full variable domain: KAGVTQTPRYLIKTRGQQVTLSCSPISGHRSVSWYQQTPGQGLQFLFEYFSETQRNKGNFPGRFSGRQFSNSRSEMNVSTLELGDSALYLCASSLTGPNYGYTFGSGTRLTVV.

This clonotype showed up many times. V is TRBV20-1 and J is TRBJ1-4; D is unresolved. The CDR3 runs to 15 residues. Trimming left V 3 bases short and J 4 bases short, with 15 bases between. Germline CDR1 and CDR2: DFQATT and SNEGSKA (reference sequence). The CDR3 sequence: CSARADRLNNEKLFF. For the CDR3, the DNA is TGCAGTGCTAGGGCTGACCGACTGAATAATGAAAAACTGTTTTTT.

This clonotype was detected ten times or more. The rearrangement joins TRBV3-1 to TRBJ1-4; 7 bases are shared with TRBD1. Looked up from germline, CDR1 is LGHDT and CDR2 is YNNKEL (reference sequence). The junction had 12 bases not matched to a gene; V was cut back by 4 bases and J by 7 bases. This CDR3 has 16 residues. The CDR3, as DNA: TGTGCCAGCAGCCCTCCAACCGGGACAGAGAGTGAAAAACTGTTTTTT. Translating gives CASSPPTGTESEKLFF. The full variable domain, completed using reference TRBV3-1 and TRBJ1-4, is DTAVSQTPKYLVTQMGNDKSIKCEQNLGHDTMYWYKQDSKKFLKIMFSYNNKELIINETVPNRFSPKSPDKAHLNLHINSLELGDSAVYFCASSPPTGTESEKLFFGSGTQLSVL.

This clonotype was found many times. This rearrangement joins TRBV12-3 or TRBV12-4 to TRBJ1-2; 9 bases are shared with TRBD1. V was pared by 3 bases and J by 5 bases, with 7 bases of the junction left unmatched. The CDR3 is 15 amino acids. The CDR3 region is CASSFPDRGVYGYTF. Written as DNA, the CDR3 is TGTGCCAGCAGTTTTCCGGACAGGGGAGTATATGGCTACACCTTC.

Concerning this clonotype: A much larger clone sits a single nucleotide away, making a read error possible. The rearrangement uses TRBV7-2 and TRBJ2-5, with 7 bases lining up with TRBD1. Germline trimming cut 5 bases from V and 0 bases from J; bases unmatched to any gene: 6. Per germline, CDR1 SGHTA and CDR2 FQGNSA. There are 15 residues in the CDR3. The CDR3: CASSGWDRYQETQYF. CDR3 DNA: TGTGCCAGCAGCGGATGGGACAGATACCAAGAGACCCAGTACTTC.

Many counts were recorded for this clonotype. The rearrangement links TRBV7-3 to TRBJ2-7, with TRBD2 identical over 10 bases. The germline V gene encodes CDR1 SGHTA and CDR2 FQGTGA. The junction had 6 bases not matched to a gene; V was cut back by 1 base and J by 0 bases. CDR3 length: 17 amino acids. Here the CDR3 DNA reads TGTGCCAGCAGCTTAAGGGGTAGCGGGGGGTACTCCTACGAGCAGTACTTC. Residues: CASSLRGSGGYSYEQYF.

This clonotype was counted many times. The chain has TRBV20-1 and TRBJ2-1; D not resolved. V was clipped by 2 bases and J by 1 base, with 6 bases between them. The length of the CDR3 is 13 residues. CDR1 and CDR2 (germline): DFQATT, SNEGSKA (reference sequence). The CDR3 sequence: CSARPPSYNEQFF. For the CDR3, the DNA is TGCAGTGCTAGACCCCCGTCCTACAATGAGCAGTTCTTC.

This clonotype was seen repeatedly, ten times or more. V is TRBV20-1 and J is TRBJ2-7; no firm D call. V was shortened by 4 bases and J by 4 bases, with 20 bases between the two germline ends. This CDR3 region has 15 residues. CDR1 is DFQATT and CDR2 is SNEGSKA in the germline V gene (reference sequence). The CDR3 spells CSANSLDRGLYEQYF. CDR3 DNA sequence: TGCAGTGCTAATTCCCTCGATCGAGGTCTTTACGAGCAGTACTTC.